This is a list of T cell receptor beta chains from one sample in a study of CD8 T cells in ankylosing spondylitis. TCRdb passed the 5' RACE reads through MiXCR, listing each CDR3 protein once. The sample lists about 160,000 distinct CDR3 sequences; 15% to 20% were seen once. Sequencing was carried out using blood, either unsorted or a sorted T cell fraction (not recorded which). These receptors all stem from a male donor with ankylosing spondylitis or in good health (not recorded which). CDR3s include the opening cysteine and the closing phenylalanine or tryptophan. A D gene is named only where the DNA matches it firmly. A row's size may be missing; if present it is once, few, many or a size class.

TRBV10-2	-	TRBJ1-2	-	CASRTDSYGYTF	TGCGCCAGCAGGACGGACAGCTATGGCTACACCTTC
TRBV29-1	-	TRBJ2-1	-	CSTKDSSTYNEQFF	TGCAGCACTAAGGACTCCTCCACCTACAATGAGCAGTTCTTC
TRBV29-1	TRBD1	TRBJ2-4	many	CSAGQGRIDIQYF	TGCAGCGCCGGACAGGGGCGGATTGACATTCAGTACTTC
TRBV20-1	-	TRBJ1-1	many	CSARGGSKSEAFF	TGCAGTGCTAGGGGGGGTTCGAAGTCTGAAGCTTTCTTT
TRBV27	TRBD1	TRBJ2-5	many	CASSLSWDRGQETQYF	TGTGCCAGCAGTTTATCATGGGACAGGGGGCAAGAGACCCAGTACTTC
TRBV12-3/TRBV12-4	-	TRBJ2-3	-	CASCFVSADTQYF	TGTGCCAGCTGTTTCGTATCGGCGGATACGCAGTATTTT
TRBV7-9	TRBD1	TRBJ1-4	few	CASSLMGQFGEKLFF	TGTGCCAGCAGCTTGATGGGACAGTTTGGTGAAAAACTGTTTTTT
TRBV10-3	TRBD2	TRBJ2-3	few	CAIKTLAGSTDTQYF	TGTGCCATCAAGACTCTAGCGGGTAGCACAGATACGCAGTATTTT
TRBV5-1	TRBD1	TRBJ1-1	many	CASSPTDRGYMNTEAFF	TGCGCCAGCAGCCCCACTGACAGGGGCTACATGAACACTGAAGCTTTCTTT
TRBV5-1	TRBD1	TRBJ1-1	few	CASSSGQGLMNTEAFF	TGCGCCAGCAGCTCTGGACAGGGACTTATGAACACTGAAGCTTTCTTT
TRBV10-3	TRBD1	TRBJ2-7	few	CAISSTTGRVSYEQYF	TGTGCCATCAGCTCAACGACAGGGAGAGTCTCCTACGAGCAGTACTTC
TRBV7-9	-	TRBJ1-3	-	CASSLAGSYTIYF	TGTGCCAGCAGCTTAGCCGGATCATACACCATATATTTT
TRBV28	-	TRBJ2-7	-	CASSSNGIPYEQYF	TGTGCCAGCAGTTCCAATGGCATTCCCTACGAGCAGTACTTC
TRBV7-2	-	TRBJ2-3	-	CASSLDGRTLDTQYF	TGTGCCAGCAGCTTGGATGGTCGGACATTGGATACGCAGTATTTT
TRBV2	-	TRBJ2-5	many	CASTPWAEETQYF	TGTGCCAGCACTCCATGGGCGGAAGAGACCCAGTACTTC
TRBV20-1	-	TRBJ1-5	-	CSALRGRSNQPQHF	TGCAGTGCCCTGAGGGGAAGAAGCAATCAGCCCCAGCATTTT
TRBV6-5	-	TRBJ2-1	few	CASSLGPRPNNEQFF	TGTGCCAGCAGTTTGGGACCCCGACCGAACAATGAGCAGTTCTTC